This TCR beta chain originates from a study of cytomegalovirus exposure and HLA in healthy donors. Points from the study as a whole: Reportedly, cytomegalovirus status was diagnosed with high sensitivity and specificity. Most subjects had HLA-A and HLA-B alleles reportedly predicted accurately by TCR beta sequences. Earlier analysis found most TCR beta V segments productive about 90% or about 30% of the time. Only CMV serostatus was available as immune exposure information.

PCR primers comprised 60 Vbeta and 13 Jbeta primers. Only in-frame clones appear in the TCRdb table, and some are missing; sequencing was by immunoSEQ multiplex PCR. The sample lists roughly 180,000 clones; more than 65% were seen once. This CDR3 comprises 15 residues. Germline V CDR1 and CDR2: MNHNS, SASEGT. The V end lost 3 bases, the J end lost 7 bases, and 16 bases lay between the germline ends. Of note for this clone: Its antigen is currently unknown.

The chain employs TRBV6-1 and TRBJ1-5; D is perhaps TRBD1 (5 bases). The sequence came from a female donor in good health and CMV-seronegative. Sequencing was carried out using PBMCs. The CDR3 DNA sequence: TGTGCCAGCAGTGAGCCGCGGGACGGAAGACAGCCCCAGCATTTT. Its translation is CASSEPRDGRQPQHF.